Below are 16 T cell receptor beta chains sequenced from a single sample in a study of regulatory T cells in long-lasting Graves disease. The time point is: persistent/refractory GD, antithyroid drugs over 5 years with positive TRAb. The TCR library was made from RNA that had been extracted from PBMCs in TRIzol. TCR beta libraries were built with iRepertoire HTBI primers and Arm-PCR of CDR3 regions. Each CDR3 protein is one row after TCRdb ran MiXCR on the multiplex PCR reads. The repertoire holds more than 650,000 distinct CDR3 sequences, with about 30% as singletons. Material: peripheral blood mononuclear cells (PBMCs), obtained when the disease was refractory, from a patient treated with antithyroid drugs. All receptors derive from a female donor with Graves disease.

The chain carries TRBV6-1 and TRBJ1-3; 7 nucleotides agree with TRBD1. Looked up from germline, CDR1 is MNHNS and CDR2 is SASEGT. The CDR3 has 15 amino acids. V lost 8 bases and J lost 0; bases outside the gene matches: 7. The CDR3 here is CASGAGGTSGNTIYF. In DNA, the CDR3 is TGTGCCAGCGGGGCAGGGGGGACCTCTGGAAACACCATATATTTT.

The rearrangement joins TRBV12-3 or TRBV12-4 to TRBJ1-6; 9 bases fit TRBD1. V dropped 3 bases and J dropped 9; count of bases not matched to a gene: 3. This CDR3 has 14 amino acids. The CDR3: CASSFPGQGSPLHF. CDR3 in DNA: TGTGCCAGCAGTTTTCCGGGACAGGGTTCACCCCTCCACTTT.

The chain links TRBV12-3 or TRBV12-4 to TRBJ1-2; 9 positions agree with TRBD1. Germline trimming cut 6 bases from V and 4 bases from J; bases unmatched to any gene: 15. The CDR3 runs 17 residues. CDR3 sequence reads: CASSTRGGQGRFYGYTF. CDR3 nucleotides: TGTGCCAGCAGCACGCGGGGTGGACAGGGGAGATTCTATGGCTACACCTTC.

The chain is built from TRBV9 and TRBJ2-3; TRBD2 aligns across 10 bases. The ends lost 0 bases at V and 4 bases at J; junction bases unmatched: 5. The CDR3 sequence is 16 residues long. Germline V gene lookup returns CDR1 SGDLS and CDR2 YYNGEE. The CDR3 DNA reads TGTGCCAGCAGCGTAGTGGCTAGCGGGAGTCCAGATACGCAGTATTTT. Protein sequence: CASSVVASGSPDTQYF.

The CDR3 region has the DNA TGTGCCATCAGCGATGGCCCGGGCTATGGCTACACCTTC. Translating gives CAISDGPGYGYTF. The rearrangement joins TRBV10-3 to TRBJ1-2; D is ambiguous. V gave up 6 bases and J gave up 4 bases, with 12 bases separating them. Germline V gene lookup returns CDR1 ENHRY and CDR2 SYGVKD. There are 13 residues in the CDR3.

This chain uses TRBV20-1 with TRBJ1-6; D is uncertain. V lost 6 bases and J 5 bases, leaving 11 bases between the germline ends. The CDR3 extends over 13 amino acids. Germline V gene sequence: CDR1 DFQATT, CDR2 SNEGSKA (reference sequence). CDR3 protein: CSAFPGHNSPLHF. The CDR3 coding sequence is TGCAGTGCGTTCCCGGGCCATAATTCACCCCTCCACTTT.

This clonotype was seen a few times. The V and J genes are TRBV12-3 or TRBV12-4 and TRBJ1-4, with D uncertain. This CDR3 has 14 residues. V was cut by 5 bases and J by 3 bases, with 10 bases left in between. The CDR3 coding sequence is TGTGCCAGCAGTCCACGGCCCTCTAATGAAAAACTGTTTTTT. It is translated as CASSPRPSNEKLFF.

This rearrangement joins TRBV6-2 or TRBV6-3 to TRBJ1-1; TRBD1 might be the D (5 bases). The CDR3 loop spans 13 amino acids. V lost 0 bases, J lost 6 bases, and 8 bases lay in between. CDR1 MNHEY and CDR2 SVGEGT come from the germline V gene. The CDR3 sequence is CASSYSGVAEAFF. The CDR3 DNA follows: TGTGCCAGCAGTTACTCAGGGGTTGCTGAAGCTTTCTTT.

The CDR3 here is CASSSTRTVQETQYF. CDR3 in DNA: TGTGCCAGCAGCTCGACCAGGACAGTCCAAGAGACCCAGTACTTC. The V call is TRBV7-9, the J call TRBJ2-5; D possibly corresponds to TRBD1 (6 bases). Deletions cut 4 bases from V and 1 base from J, with 13 bases between. The germline V gene encodes CDR1 SEHNR and CDR2 FQNEAQ (reference sequence). CDR3 size: 15 residues. The full variable domain, completed using reference TRBV7-9 and TRBJ2-5, is DTGVSQNPRHKITKRGQNVTFRCDPISEHNRLYWYRQTLGQGPEFLTYFQNEAQLEKSRLLSDRFSAERPKGSFSTLEIQRTEQGDSAMYLCASSSTRTVQETQYFGPGTRLLVL.

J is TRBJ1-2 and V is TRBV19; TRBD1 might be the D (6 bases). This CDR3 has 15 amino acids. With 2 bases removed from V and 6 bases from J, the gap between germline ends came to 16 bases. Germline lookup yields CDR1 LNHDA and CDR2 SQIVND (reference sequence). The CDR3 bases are TGTGCCAGTAGTATACATCCCGGGCAGGGGAATGGCTACACCTTC. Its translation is CASSIHPGQGNGYTF.

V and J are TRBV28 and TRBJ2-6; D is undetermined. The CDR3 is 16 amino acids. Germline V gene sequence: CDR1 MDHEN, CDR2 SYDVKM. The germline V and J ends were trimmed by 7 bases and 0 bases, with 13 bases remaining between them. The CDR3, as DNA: TGTGCCAGCAAAAGGACGGAGAGCTCTGGGGCCAACGTCCTGACTTTC. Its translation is CASKRTESSGANVLTF.

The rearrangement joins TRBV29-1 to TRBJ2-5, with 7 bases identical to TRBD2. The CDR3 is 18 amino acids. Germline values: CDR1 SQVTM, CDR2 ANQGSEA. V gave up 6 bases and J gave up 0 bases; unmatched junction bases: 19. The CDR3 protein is CSVPGRRGLAENQETQYF. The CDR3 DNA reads TGCAGCGTCCCCGGGAGGAGGGGTCTAGCGGAAAACCAAGAGACCCAGTACTTC.

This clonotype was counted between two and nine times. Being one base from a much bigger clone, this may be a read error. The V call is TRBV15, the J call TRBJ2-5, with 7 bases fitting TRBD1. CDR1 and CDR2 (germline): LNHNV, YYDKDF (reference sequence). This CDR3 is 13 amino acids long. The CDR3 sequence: CATRRDRVETQYF. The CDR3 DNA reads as TGTGCCACCCGCAGAGACAGGGTTGAGACCCAGTACTTC.

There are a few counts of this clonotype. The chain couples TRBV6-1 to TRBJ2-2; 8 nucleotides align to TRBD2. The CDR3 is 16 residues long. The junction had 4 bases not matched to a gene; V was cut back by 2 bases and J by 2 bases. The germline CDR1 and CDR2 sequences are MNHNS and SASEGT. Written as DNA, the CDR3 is TGTGCCAGCAGTGAATTAGCGGGAACTAACACCGGGGAGCTGTTTTTT. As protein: CASSELAGTNTGELFF.

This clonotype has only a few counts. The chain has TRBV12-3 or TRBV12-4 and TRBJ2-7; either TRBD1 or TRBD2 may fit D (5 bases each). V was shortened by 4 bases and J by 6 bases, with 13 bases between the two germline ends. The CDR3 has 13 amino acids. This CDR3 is CASSSTARGEQYF. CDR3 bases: TGTGCCAGCAGTTCGACAGCACGGGGCGAGCAGTACTTC.

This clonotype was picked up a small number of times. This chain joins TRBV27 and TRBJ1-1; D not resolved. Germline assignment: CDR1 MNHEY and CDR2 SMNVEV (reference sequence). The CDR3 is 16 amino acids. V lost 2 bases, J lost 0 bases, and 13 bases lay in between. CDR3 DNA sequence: TGTGCCAGCAGTTTACGAACGGTGAACATGAACACTGAAGCTTTCTTT. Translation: CASSLRTVNMNTEAFF.